This T cell receptor beta chain stems from a study of blood T cells in healthy people across ages. Study conclusions and caveats: Per-million-T-cell TCR beta diversity fell roughly linearly with age. Possibly, changes in expanded clonotypes were confounded because donor CMV status was unknown.

The V gene's germline CDR1 is MNHEY and CDR2 SVGEGT. This CDR3 spans 18 amino acids. Trimming cost V 0 bases and J 2 bases; bases outside gene matches: 11. With respect to this clonotype: The antigen is not known.

It was with a sample-barcoded 5' primer and a J-beta primer mix that a second PCR of roughly 7 to 12 cycles was run. Every sample gave at least 3 million paired-end reads containing CDR3. TCRdb called the 5' RACE reads again in MiXCR, with one record for every CDR3 protein. The sample records hundreds of thousands of distinct CDR3 sequences, approximately 47% being singletons. This clonotype was sampled from a man in his sixties in good health. The chain combines TRBV6-2 or TRBV6-3 with TRBJ2-3; 7 positions agree with TRBD1. The sequenced material came from blood. CDR3 coding DNA: TGTGCCAGCAGTTACTCTCCCCTCGACAGGGTGAACACAGATACGCAGTATTTT. It encodes CASSYSPLDRVNTDTQYF.